The text below deals with one TCR beta chain. The antigen remains unidentified. The data belong to a study of blood T cells in healthy people across ages. Study-level findings and limits: Both naive CD4+ cell counts and diversity were greater in long-lived donors than in aged donors. Any conclusive comparison of naive versus antigen-experienced cells was prevented by using unsorted PBMCs.

The CDR3 totals 13 residues. Germline V gene sequence: CDR1 MNHEY, CDR2 SVGEGT. V shed 5 bases and J shed 10 bases, with 14 bases lying between them. The study drew donors from healthy Caucasian individuals in Russia aged roughly 6 to 90. A sample-barcoded 5' primer and a J-beta primer mix were used in a second PCR of about 7 to 12 cycles. Every cDNA was tagged by a template-switch adaptor with 12 random nucleotides. TCRdb used MiXCR to reprocess the 5' RACE reads, holding one entry per CDR3 protein. This sample carries some 900,000 distinct CDR3 sequences, about 48% of them seen once, and the ten largest clones take 10% to 15%.

The receptor was derived from a man between 25 and 39 years old in good health. J is TRBJ1-4 and V is TRBV6-2 or TRBV6-3; TRBD1 is a possible D gene (5 bases). Source material: blood. The CDR3 DNA follows: TGTGCCAGCAGTGCCGGGACGATAGGAAAACTGTTTTTT. It specifies CASSAGTIGKLFF.